The source of this T cell receptor (beta chain) is a study of control samples from healthy donors and cancer patients. The CDR3 is made up of 12 amino acids. Trimming cost V 6 bases and J 4 bases, with 9 bases left between them. The data were produced by immunoSEQ multiplex PCR, yet TCRdb's version contains in-frame clones alone and is incomplete. This table has 110,000 or so clones, roughly 90% appearing once. The chain is built from TRBV12-3 or TRBV12-4 and TRBJ1-1; D unclear. This clonotype was obtained from a man aged 45-65 years in good health. Sequenced input: blood. The CDR3 region is CASRMVGTEAFF. CDR3 DNA sequence: TGTGCCAGCAGGATGGTAGGCACTGAAGCTTTCTTT.